This passage covers 17 T cell receptor beta chains from one sample sequenced in a study of T-cell reconstitution after alpha-beta-depleted transplantation in children. Unique molecular identifiers were built into the TCRbeta library. TCRdb re-called the PCR reads through MiXCR, storing one row per CDR3 protein. This table holds around 450,000 distinct CDR3 sequences, 15% to 20% found once. This sample comprised PBMCs, mostly from graft donor cells, obtained 360 days after TCRalphabeta/CD19-depleted stem cell transplant. Receptors were obtained from a boy less than two years old who had a stem cell transplant for Wiskott-Aldrich syndrome, so the T cells may come from the graft donor.

This clonotype was detected only once. CDR3 in DNA: TGTGCCACCAACCGGGGACTAGCGGGAGTAATTGAGCAGTTCTTC. Its translation: CATNRGLAGVIEQFF. The gene calls are TRBV24-1 and TRBJ2-1, with TRBD2 identical over 14 bases. V was clipped by 8 bases and J by 9 bases; unmatched bases: 8. Per germline, CDR1 KGHDR and CDR2 SFDVKD. The CDR3 is 15 amino acids.

The chain links TRBV29-1 to TRBJ2-7, with 8 bases identical to TRBD1. Germline CDR1 SQVTM, CDR2 ANQGSEA. Losses at the gene ends were 5 bases for V and 5 bases for J; bases not matched to a gene: 8. CDR3 length equals 13 residues. CDR3 DNA sequence: TGCAGCGTTTTAGAGACAGGGGTCCACGAGCAGTACTTC. Translation: CSVLETGVHEQYF.

This chain connects TRBV12-3 or TRBV12-4 to TRBJ2-4; D tentatively fits TRBD1 or TRBD2 (5 bases each). The CDR3 extends over 16 amino acids. The V end lost 4 bases, the J end lost 1 base, and 14 bases lay between the germline ends. The CDR3 nucleotides read TGTGCCAGCAGTTATGGGGCGGGCCTTGCCAAAAACATTCAGTACTTC. It is translated as CASSYGAGLAKNIQYF.

The chain couples TRBV5-1 to TRBJ2-1, with D hard to call. CDR1 is SGHRS and CDR2 is YFSETQ in the germline V gene. CDR3 length equals 17 residues. The V end lost 6 bases, the J end lost 10 bases, and 29 bases lay between the germline ends. The CDR3 loop reads CASTPPASVFSLREQFF. The CDR3 DNA sequence: TGCGCCAGCACCCCCCCCGCTAGTGTTTTTAGCCTACGGGAGCAGTTCTTC.

This clonotype has just a few counts. This chain's CDR3 is CASSQLERLGTPEGETQYF. The CDR3 DNA reads as TGTGCCAGCAGCCAGTTAGAGAGGTTGGGGACACCGGAGGGAGAGACCCAGTACTTC. This sequence joins TRBV3-1 and TRBJ2-5, with D possibly being TRBD1 or TRBD2 (6 bases each). The CDR3 contains 19 residues. Trimming cost V 3 bases and J 4 bases, with 27 bases left between them. The germline CDR1 and CDR2 sequences are LGHDT and YNNKEL (reference sequence).

The V call is TRBV27, the J call TRBJ2-4; 7 nucleotides line up with TRBD2. After removal of 3 bases from V and 4 bases from J, the junction contained 6 bases not matched to a gene. The CDR3 covers 15 residues. Germline-derived CDR1 and CDR2 are MNHEY and SMNVEV (reference sequence). This CDR3 is CASSLNTGGKNIQYF. The CDR3 nucleotides are TGTGCCAGCAGTTTGAACACGGGGGGAAAAAACATTCAGTACTTC.

The rearrangement links TRBV5-5 to TRBJ2-1, with 12 bases fitting TRBD2. The CDR3 is made up of 16 amino acids. Per germline, CDR1 SGHKS and CDR2 YYEKEE (reference sequence). The J segment lost 6 bases and the V segment lost 2 bases, leaving 6 bases of the junction unmatched. CDR3 in DNA: TGTGCCAGCAGCTTAAGACTAGCGGGAGTCCTCAATGAGCAGTTCTTC. This sequence encodes CASSLRLAGVLNEQFF.

This clonotype was counted only a few times. The gene calls are TRBV4-1 and TRBJ2-7; 8 nucleotides match TRBD1. This CDR3 comprises 14 residues. CDR1 is MGHRA, CDR2 YSYEKL, per germline. Trimming took 4 bases from V and 2 from J; bases not matched to a gene: 4. The CDR3 protein is CASSRWDRTYEQYF. CDR3 bases: TGCGCCAGCAGCCGTTGGGACAGGACCTACGAGCAGTACTTC.

This clonotype was counted between two and nine times. The chain is built from TRBV15 and TRBJ1-2; the match to TRBD1 covers 7 bases. Losses at the gene ends were 4 bases for V and 3 bases for J; bases not matched to a gene: 8. CDR1 is LNHNV and CDR2 is YYDKDF in the germline V gene (reference sequence). CDR3 length: 15 residues. Here the CDR3 DNA reads TGTGCCACCAGCACCCGACAGGGTGGATACTATGGCTACACCTTC. As protein: CATSTRQGGYYGYTF.

V is TRBV5-4 and J is TRBJ2-1; 10 bases are shared with TRBD2. J was trimmed by 6 bases and V by 1 base; bases with no gene match: 1. Germline V gene lookup returns CDR1 SGHNT and CDR2 YYREEE (reference sequence). The CDR3 runs 14 residues. CDR3 residues: CASSLTSGINEQFF. The CDR3 DNA sequence: TGTGCCAGCAGCTTGACTAGCGGGATCAATGAGCAGTTCTTC.

The chain combines TRBV28 with TRBJ1-4, with D perhaps matching TRBD1 (6 bases). V was trimmed by 3 bases and J by 7 bases, leaving 12 bases between them. Germline V lookup: CDR1 MDHEN, CDR2 SYDVKM. This CDR3 is 14 amino acids long. CDR3 region: CASSFPGEGEKLFF. The CDR3 DNA follows: TGTGCCAGCAGTTTCCCAGGGGAGGGTGAAAAACTGTTTTTT.

This clonotype was seen more than once but under ten times. The rearrangement uses TRBV24-1 and TRBJ2-1; D is possibly TRBD2 (5 bases). This CDR3 has 18 residues. V lost 4 bases and J 0 bases, leaving 18 bases between the germline ends. CDR1 is KGHDR and CDR2 is SFDVKD in the germline V gene. CDR3 DNA: TGTGCCACCAGTGACCTGCCCGGGCTAGGGAGCTCCTACAATGAGCAGTTCTTC. It encodes CATSDLPGLGSSYNEQFF.

The genes are TRBV7-2 and TRBJ2-3; 12 bases match TRBD1. J lost 5 bases, V lost 0 bases, and 15 bases had no gene match. This CDR3 region has 20 residues. The V gene's germline CDR1 is SGHTA and CDR2 FQGNSA. The CDR3 DNA reads as TGTGCCAGCAGCTTAGCCGGGACAGGGGGCCGGCCAATCGGGAAAGATACGCAGTATTTT. Translation gives CASSLAGTGGRPIGKDTQYF. Full variable domain (missing parts from reference TRBV7-2 and TRBJ2-3): GAGVSQSPSNKVTEKGKDVELRCDPISGHTALYWYRQSLGQGLEFLIYFQGNSAPDKSGLPSDRFSAERTGGSVSTLTIQRTQQEDSAVYLCASSLAGTGGRPIGKDTQYFGPGTRLTVL.

The chain has TRBV3-1 and TRBJ2-1; 7 bases map to TRBD1. V shed 4 bases, J shed 3 bases, and the junction held 3 bases outside the gene matches. The germline V gene has CDR1 LGHDT and CDR2 YNNKEL (reference sequence). CDR3 length: 14 residues. This CDR3 is CASSRGQIYNEQFF. CDR3 DNA sequence: TGTGCCAGCAGCCGGGGACAGATCTACAATGAGCAGTTCTTC.

Only a few counts were recorded for this clonotype. V is TRBV6-1 and J is TRBJ1-4; D unclear. V shed 5 bases and J shed 7 bases, with 14 bases lying between them. The germline V gene has CDR1 MNHNS and CDR2 SASEGT. The CDR3 consists of 14 residues. CDR3: CASSQGFSVEKLFF. The DNA for the CDR3 is TGTGCCAGCAGTCAAGGGTTCTCCGTTGAAAAACTGTTTTTT.

The chain links TRBV7-2 to TRBJ2-1; TRBD2 might be the D (7 bases). Germline V gene lookup returns CDR1 SGHTA and CDR2 FQGNSA. Trimming took 4 bases from V and 4 from J, leaving 17 bases between them. The CDR3 has 16 amino acids. CDR3 nucleotide sequence: TGTGCCAGCAGCTGGGAGGGGGGGACCCCATACAATGAGCAGTTCTTC. This gives the protein CASSWEGGTPYNEQFF.

This chain uses TRBV5-5 with TRBJ2-2; D possibly matches TRBD1 or TRBD2 (7 bases each). This CDR3 has 17 amino acids. V was clipped by 0 bases and J by 4 bases, with 16 bases between them. Germline loops: CDR1 SGHKS, CDR2 YYEKEE (reference sequence). CDR3 protein: CASSLARGGTVTGELFF. DNA for the CDR3: TGTGCCAGCAGCTTGGCTAGGGGGGGGACAGTCACCGGGGAGCTGTTTTTT.